This T cell receptor beta chain stems from a study of identical twins. Notes on the study in general: Cross-sectional statistical analysis, not tracking of the same donors, underpinned the conclusions.

About this clonotype: Its antigen is currently unknown.

TCRdb processed the 5' RACE reads anew with MiXCR; each CDR3 protein has one entry. The sample records 1.5 million or so distinct CDR3 sequences, about 31% being singletons. The sequenced sample was cord blood. This receptor was obtained from a newborn girl in good health.

DNA of the CDR3: TGTGCCAGCAGCGGGCAGGGACGCCGTGACAATGAGCAGTACTTC. It encodes CASSGQGRRDNEQYF. V usage is TRBV6-2 or TRBV6-3 and J usage is TRBJ2-7, with D perhaps being TRBD1 or TRBD2 (5 bases each). Germline V gene data show CDR1 as MNHEY and CDR2 as SVGEGT. This CDR3 is 15 amino acids long. V shed 6 bases and J shed 7 bases, with 22 bases lying between them.